This T cell receptor beta chain was sequenced in a study of OX40 agonist ivuxolimab in advanced cancers. About the full investigation: Ivuxolimab, which targeted the costimulatory receptor OX40 (CD134), was an agonistic, fully human IgG2 monoclonal antibody. In the dose-escalation cohort, over 65% of patients were male, and the mean age was approximately 64 years, with a range of about 23 to 85. The paper covers the monotherapy dose-escalation part of the phase I ivuxolimab trial, which included N of about 51 patients. Partial responses were achieved by three dose-escalation patients, of whom one had hepatocellular carcinoma and two had cutaneous melanoma. Of the 50 to 55 patients in dose escalation, 19 had hepatocellular carcinoma, approximately 15 had melanoma, 9 had renal cell carcinoma and 9 had head and neck cancer. Patients were allowed to have had prior anti-PD-1, anti-PD-L1 or anti-CTLA-4 therapy, and roughly two fifths of the dose-escalation patients had been treated with checkpoint inhibitors. The point of sequencing TCRbeta in the periphery was to test whether ivuxolimab changed TCR sequence diversity and drove clonal T-cell expansion. Intravenous ivuxolimab was administered to patients every 2 weeks at six dose levels: 0.01, 0.1, 0.3, 1.5, 3 and 10 mg/kg. The investigation overall reported the following: The antigen specificity of the peripheral T cells that underwent clonal expansion was not determined. After ivuxolimab, CD8+ T cells had more expanded clones than CD4+ T cells on average. Low levels of normalized T-cell clonal expansion were also seen in some patients who did not respond. Clonal expansion of both CD4+ and CD8+ blood T cells was observed from baseline to week 6 at doses 0.1 to 3.0 mg/kg. In the 0.1-3.0 mg/kg groups, partial responders had among the lowest normalized peripheral clonal expansion, particularly in CD8+ T cells.

Counted from cysteine to phenylalanine, this CDR3 has 14 amino acids. Just the 42-base CDR3 DNA is kept, in frame starting at base 1. CDR1 and CDR2, looked up from the germline V gene, are SGHTA and FQGNSA. V drops 1 base and J drops 4 bases, leaving 11 bases in between. The trial excluded patients who had a history of autoimmune disease or who were on systemic immunosuppression. In every dose cohort, peripheral blood was drawn for TCR sequencing at baseline, cycle 4 day 1, and cycle 7 day 1. Samples came from an open-label, multicenter, first-in-human phase I dose-escalation trial of ivuxolimab. The trial enrolled adults with locally advanced or metastatic head and neck squamous cell, hepatocellular, melanoma or renal cell carcinoma. Before TCR sequencing, CD4+ and CD8+ T cells were separately sorted from peripheral blood. To sequence the TCRbeta CDR3 region, genomic DNA was isolated from the sorted cells. The immunoSEQ Assay was used for sequencing of TCRbeta CDR3 regions. TCRdb provides this immuneACCESS table in a form limited to in-frame rearrangements. Some clones are lacking; in checked studies, under half of them reflect an unresolved V gene, and why the rest are absent is not known. Recorded for this sample are some 54,000 clones; roughly three quarters of them occurred a single time. Together, the top ten hold approximately 4.4% of the sample.

Regarding this clone: It lacks a known antigen. No base quality values were provided; no much bigger clone lies one nucleotide off.

The sample consisted of CD4+ or CD8+ T cells sorted from blood, taken in a trial of the OX40 agonist ivuxolimab. The rearranged segments are TRBV7-2 and TRBJ2-7; TRBD2 is a weak D gene call, 5 bases matching. The origin of this receptor is an adult with an advanced solid tumor such as melanoma, head and neck, liver or kidney cancer. The sequence in DNA is TGTGCCAGCAGCTTAGGTGGAGGCCCATACGAGCAGTACTTC. This is translated as CASSLGGGPYEQYF.